This TCR beta chain originates from a study of cytomegalovirus exposure and HLA in healthy donors. Findings of the study overall: A few CMV-associated chains proved CMV antigen-specific in vitro. It was assumed in the presence/absence analyses that sequencing depth was roughly uniform across donors.

V was cut by 0 bases and J by 14 bases, with 17 bases left in between. CDR1 is SGHRS, CDR2 YFSETQ, per germline. The CDR3 has 13 residues. Donors sampled were nominally healthy, though unrecorded immune exposures were likely. A remark on this clone: Its specificity is not known.

It was with 60 Vbeta and 13 Jbeta primers that the PCR ran. Only in-frame clones appear in the TCRdb table, and some are missing; sequencing was by immunoSEQ multiplex PCR. Among about 170,000 clones listed, roughly four fifths were seen once. The sample comprised PBMCs. The sequence was obtained from a girl aged 2 to 10 in good health and CMV-seropositive. This rearrangement joins TRBV5-1 to TRBJ1-2; D uncertain. This CDR3 reads CASSLDRAMGRTF. Written as DNA, the CDR3 is TGCGCCAGCAGCTTGGACCGTGCTATGGGGAGGACCTTC.